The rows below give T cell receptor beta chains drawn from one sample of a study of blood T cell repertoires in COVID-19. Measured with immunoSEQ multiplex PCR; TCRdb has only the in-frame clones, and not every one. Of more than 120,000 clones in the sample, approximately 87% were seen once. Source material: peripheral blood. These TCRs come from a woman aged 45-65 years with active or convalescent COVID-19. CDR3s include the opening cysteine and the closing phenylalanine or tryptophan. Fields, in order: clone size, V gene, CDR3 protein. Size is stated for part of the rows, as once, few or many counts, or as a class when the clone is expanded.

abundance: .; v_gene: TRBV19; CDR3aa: CASTVTGNQPQHF
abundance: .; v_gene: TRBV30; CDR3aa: CAWSTTGARGGYTF
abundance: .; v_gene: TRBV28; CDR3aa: CASSPRIATNEKLFF
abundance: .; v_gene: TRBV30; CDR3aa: CAWRGRAGAEDTGELFF
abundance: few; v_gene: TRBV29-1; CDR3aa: CSVDIQVNTEAFF
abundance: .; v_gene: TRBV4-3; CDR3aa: CASSQGRSGQYNEQFF
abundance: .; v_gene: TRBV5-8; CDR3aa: CASSFGTGIDEQYF
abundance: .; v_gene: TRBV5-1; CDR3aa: CASSLVLQTLMNTEAFF
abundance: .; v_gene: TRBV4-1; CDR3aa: CASSQWTGDLYEQYF
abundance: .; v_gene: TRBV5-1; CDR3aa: CASSFTGNTEAFF
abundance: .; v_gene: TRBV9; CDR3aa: CASSALRGASTDTQYF
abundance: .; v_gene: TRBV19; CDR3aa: CASSTTGVQPQHF
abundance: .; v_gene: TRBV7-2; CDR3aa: CASSFGTYEQYF
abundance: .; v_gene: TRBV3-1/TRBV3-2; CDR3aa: CASSQVWRGSYNEQFF
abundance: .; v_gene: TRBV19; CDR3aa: CASSIGRIDHNSPLHF
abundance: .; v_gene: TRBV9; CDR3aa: CASSVRTGRETQYF
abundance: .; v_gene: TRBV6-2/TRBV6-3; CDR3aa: CASSPLAAISYEQYF
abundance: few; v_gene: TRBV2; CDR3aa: CASSEGQSGFSGNTIYF
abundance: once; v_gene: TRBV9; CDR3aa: CASSAYGTSGPNEQFF
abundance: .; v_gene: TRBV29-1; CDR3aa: CSVGGTVLAMNTEAFF
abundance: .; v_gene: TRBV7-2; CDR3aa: CASNGGSGKQETQYF
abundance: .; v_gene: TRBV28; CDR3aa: CASSGQNTEAFF
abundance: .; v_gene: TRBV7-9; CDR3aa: CASSFAGSAVDSPLHF
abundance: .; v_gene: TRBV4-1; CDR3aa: CASSQVIEAGGETQYF
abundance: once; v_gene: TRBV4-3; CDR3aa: CASSQDAGGGGYTF
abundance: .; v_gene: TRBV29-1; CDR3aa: CSVARAGGGNIQYF
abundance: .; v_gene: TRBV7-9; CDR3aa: CASSLGDNYEQYF
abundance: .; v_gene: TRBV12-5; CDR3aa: CASGWTGLYGYTF
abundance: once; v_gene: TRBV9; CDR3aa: CASSVGTSGPYEQYF
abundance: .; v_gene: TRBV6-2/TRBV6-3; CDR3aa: CASSLPGADGYTF
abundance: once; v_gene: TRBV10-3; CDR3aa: CAIILAGYEQYF
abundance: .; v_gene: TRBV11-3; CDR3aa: CASSDPGRRGDNEQFF
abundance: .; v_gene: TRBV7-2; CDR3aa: CASSLSGEGSPLHF
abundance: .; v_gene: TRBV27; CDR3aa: CASSTTYNYGYTF
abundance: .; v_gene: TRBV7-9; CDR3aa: CASSLGDMNTEAFF
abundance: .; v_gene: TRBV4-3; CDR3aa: CASSQERSGSALNYGYTF
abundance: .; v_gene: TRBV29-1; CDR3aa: CSVEGRDWDSPLHF
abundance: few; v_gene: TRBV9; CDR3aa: CASGEQASNTEAFF
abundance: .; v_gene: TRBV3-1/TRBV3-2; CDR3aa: CASSQAHGNTEAFF
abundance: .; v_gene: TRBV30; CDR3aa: CAWSPTGTAVYGYTF
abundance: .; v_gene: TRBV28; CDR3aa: CASSWYSGTRGDEQFF
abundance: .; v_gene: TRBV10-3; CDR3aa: CAISPRQGAEHVYGYTF
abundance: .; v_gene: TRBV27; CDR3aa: CASSLAPGFTDTQYF
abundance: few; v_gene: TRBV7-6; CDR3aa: CASSLLGLAEYNEQFF
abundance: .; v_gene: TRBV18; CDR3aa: CASSPRDKSNYGYTF
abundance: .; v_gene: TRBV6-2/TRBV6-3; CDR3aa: CASSYGLRADQPQHF
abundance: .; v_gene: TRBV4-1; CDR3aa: CASSQGTGGAPGANVLTF
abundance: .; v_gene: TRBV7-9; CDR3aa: CASSPTWGAGVEETQYF
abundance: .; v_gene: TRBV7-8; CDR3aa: CASSLRYRGKERPNTEAFF
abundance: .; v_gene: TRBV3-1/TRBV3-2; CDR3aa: CASLKRGGPETQYF
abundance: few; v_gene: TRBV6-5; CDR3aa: CASSYSSSGRDTQYF
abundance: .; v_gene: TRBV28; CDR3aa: CASRLPGGASTEAFF
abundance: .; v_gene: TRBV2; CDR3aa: CASRKYSGNTIYF
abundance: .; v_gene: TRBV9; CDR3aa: CASSAQPGLAGSTSTDTQYF
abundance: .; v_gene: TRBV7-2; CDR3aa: CASSLFGDSSKETQYF